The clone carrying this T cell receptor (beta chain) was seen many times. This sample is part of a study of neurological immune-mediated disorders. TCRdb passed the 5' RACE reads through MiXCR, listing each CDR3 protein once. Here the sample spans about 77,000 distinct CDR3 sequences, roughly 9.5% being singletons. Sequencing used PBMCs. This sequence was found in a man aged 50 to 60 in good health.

CDR3 coding DNA: TGTGCCAGCAGCCGAACAGGGAGAGGGGCTGGAAACACCATATATTTT. It translates to CASSRTGRGAGNTIYF. This chain uses TRBV3-1 with TRBJ1-3; D is possibly TRBD1 (6 bases). The V and J ends lost 4 bases and 2 bases respectively, with 15 bases between them. The CDR3 is 16 residues long. CDR1 and CDR2 (germline): LGHDT, YNNKEL (reference sequence).